This TCR beta chain was recovered during a study of blood T cell repertoires in COVID-19. The germline V gene encodes CDR1 MGHDK and CDR2 SYGVNS. The CDR3 totals 16 residues. V lost 1 base and J lost 3; bases outside the gene matches: 8. Sequencing was performed with immunoSEQ multiplex PCR; in TCRdb, only in-frame clones are kept and a portion is missing. The sample has about 96,000 clones, 85% to 90% seen once. J is TRBJ2-5 and V is TRBV25-1; TRBD2 matches at 7 bases. The sample consisted of peripheral blood. This TCR was sampled from a human donor with COVID-19, enrolled during active disease. The donor label of this sample is uncertain. CDR3 sequence (DNA): TGTGCCAGCAGTGAATGGGGGGGGAGGCGCGAAGAGACCCAGTACTTC. Translating gives CASSEWGGRREETQYF. Using reference TRBV25-1 and TRBJ2-5 for the parts outside the CDR3, the full variable domain is EADIYQTPRYLVIGTGKKITLECSQTMGHDKMYWYQQDPGMELHLIHYSYGVNSTEKGDLSSESTVSRIRTEHFPLTLESARPSHTSQYLCASSEWGGRREETQYFGPGTRLLVL.